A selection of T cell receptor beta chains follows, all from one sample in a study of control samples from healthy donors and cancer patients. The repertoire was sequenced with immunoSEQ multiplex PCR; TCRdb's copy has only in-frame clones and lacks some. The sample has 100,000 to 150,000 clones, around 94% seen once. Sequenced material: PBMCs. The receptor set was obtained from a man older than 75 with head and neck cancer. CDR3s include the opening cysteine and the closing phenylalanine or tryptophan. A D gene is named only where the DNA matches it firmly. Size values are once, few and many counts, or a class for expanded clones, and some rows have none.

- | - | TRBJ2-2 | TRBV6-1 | CASSESAPLSGELFF | TGTGCCAGCAGTGAGTCTGCCCCCCTGTCCGGTGAGCTGTTTTTT
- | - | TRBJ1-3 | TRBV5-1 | CASKEGQDSGNTIYF | TGCGCCAGCAAAGAGGGTCAGGACTCTGGAAACACCATATATTTT
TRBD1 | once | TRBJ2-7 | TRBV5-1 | CASSRPRGQAYEQYF | TGCGCCAGCAGCCGACCCCGGGGACAGGCCTACGAGCAGTACTTC
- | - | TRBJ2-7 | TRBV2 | CASSPRQWSSYEQYF | TGTGCCAGCAGTCCCCGACAGTGGAGCTCCTACGAGCAGTACTTC
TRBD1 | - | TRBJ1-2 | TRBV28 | CASRTGTGRGDGYTF | TGTGCCAGCAGGACCGGGACAGGACGCGGGGATGGCTACACCTTC
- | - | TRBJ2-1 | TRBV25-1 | CASSEFREGHNEQFF | TGTGCCAGCAGTGAATTCCGAGAGGGGCACAATGAGCAGTTCTTC
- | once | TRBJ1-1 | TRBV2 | CASGRNPRGTEAFF | TGTGCCAGCGGGAGGAACCCTCGGGGCACTGAAGCTTTCTTT
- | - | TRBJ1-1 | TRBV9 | CASSIGQRNTEAFF | TGTGCCAGCAGCATCGGACAGAGGAACACTGAAGCTTTCTTT
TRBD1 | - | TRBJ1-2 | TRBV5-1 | CASSFQPTGGGYGYTF | TGCGCCAGCAGCTTCCAACCGACAGGGGGCGGCTATGGCTACACCTTC
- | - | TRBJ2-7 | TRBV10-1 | CASSESSEPYEQYF | TGCGCCAGCAGTGAATCGTCCGAGCCCTACGAGCAGTACTTC
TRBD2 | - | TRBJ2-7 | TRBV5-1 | CASSFASGSIYEQYF | TGCGCCAGCAGCTTTGCTAGCGGGAGTATCTACGAGCAGTACTTC
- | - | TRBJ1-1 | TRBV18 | CASSQGPNTEAFF | TGTGCCAGCTCTCAGGGGCCGAACACTGAAGCTTTCTTT
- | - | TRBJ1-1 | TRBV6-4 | CASSDSAQGHAEAFF | TGTGCCAGCAGTGACTCCGCGCAGGGGCACGCTGAAGCTTTCTTT
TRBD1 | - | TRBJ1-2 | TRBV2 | CASRDDDRDYGYTF | TGTGCCAGCAGGGACGATGACAGGGACTATGGCTACACCTTC
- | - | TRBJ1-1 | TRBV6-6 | CASRGGEGVRTEAFF | TGTGCCAGCAGAGGGGGAGAGGGGGTGAGGACTGAAGCTTTCTTT
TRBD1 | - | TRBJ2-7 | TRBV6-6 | CASNIQGYEQYF | TGTGCCAGCAATATACAGGGGTACGAGCAGTACTTC
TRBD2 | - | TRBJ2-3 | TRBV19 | CASSIGSGRAGDTQYF | TGTGCCAGTAGTATCGGTAGCGGGAGGGCCGGGGATACGCAGTATTTT
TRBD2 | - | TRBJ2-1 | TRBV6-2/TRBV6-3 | CASSQLAGGSADEQFF | TGTGCCAGCAGCCAACTAGCGGGGGGTTCTGCGGATGAGCAGTTCTTC
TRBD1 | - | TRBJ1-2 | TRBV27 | CASSLGTGLGYTF | TGTGCCAGCAGTTTAGGGACAGGGTTGGGCTACACCTTC
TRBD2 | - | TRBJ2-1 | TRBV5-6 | CASRSEGLAGGSTYNEQFF | TGTGCCAGCAGATCCGAGGGGCTAGCGGGAGGAAGCACGTACAATGAGCAGTTCTTC
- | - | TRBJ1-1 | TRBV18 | CASSPLRGVGINTEAFF | TGTGCCAGCTCACCGTTACGGGGGGTCGGGATTAACACTGAAGCTTTCTTT
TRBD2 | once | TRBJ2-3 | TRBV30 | CAWSVGLAGSTDTQYF | TGTGCCTGGAGTGTGGGACTAGCGGGAAGCACAGATACGCAGTATTTT
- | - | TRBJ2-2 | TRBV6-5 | CASSYRTGELFF | TGTGCCAGCAGTTACCGGACCGGGGAGCTGTTTTTT
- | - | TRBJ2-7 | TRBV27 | CASSSGTIVHEQYF | TGTGCCAGCAGTTCCGGGACAATCGTACACGAGCAGTACTTC
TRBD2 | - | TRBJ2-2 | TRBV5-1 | CASSLLRGAGELFF | TGCGCCAGCAGCTTGTTGCGGGGGGCCGGGGAGCTGTTTTTT
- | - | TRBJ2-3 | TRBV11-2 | CASSLHLSDTQYF | TGTGCCAGCAGCTTACATCTATCAGATACGCAGTATTTT
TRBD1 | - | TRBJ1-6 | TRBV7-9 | CASSTYGTGRNSPLHF | TGTGCCAGCAGCACTTACGGGACAGGGCGTAATTCACCCCTCCACTTT
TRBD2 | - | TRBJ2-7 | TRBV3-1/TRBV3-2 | CASSQEPSGFLEQYF | TGTGCCAGCAGCCAAGAACCTAGCGGGTTCCTCGAGCAGTACTTC
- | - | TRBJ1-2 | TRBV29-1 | CSVDGSGASMGGYTF | TGCAGCGTTGATGGGTCAGGGGCGAGTATGGGGGGCTACACCTTC
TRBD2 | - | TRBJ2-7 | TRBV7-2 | CASSHDSGRFVEQYF | TGTGCCAGCAGCCACGATAGCGGGAGGTTTGTCGAGCAGTACTTC
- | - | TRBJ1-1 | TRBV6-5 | CASSLTVVETEAFF | TGTGCCAGCAGCCTGACAGTGGTAGAGACTGAAGCTTTCTTT
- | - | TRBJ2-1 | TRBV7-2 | CASRSSGAIYNEQFF | TGTGCCAGCAGATCATCTGGGGCTATCTACAATGAGCAGTTCTTC